This TCR beta chain came from a study of technical replicates of blood from a few donors. Profiled with immunoSEQ multiplex PCR; TCRdb holds only in-frame clones, not every one. This sample has 75,000 to 90,000 clones, with approximately 93% found just once. The CDR3 contains 12 residues. Per the germline V gene, CDR1 is MDHEN and CDR2 is SYDVKM. V lost 2 bases, J lost 6 bases, and 5 bases lay in between. The specimen was T cells isolated from PBMCs. The chain couples TRBV28 to TRBJ1-5; a weak D match, TRBD1 (5 bases). The source of this sequence is a human donor in good health. CDR3 sequence: CASSLRGQPQHF. DNA of the CDR3: TGTGCCAGCAGTTTAAGGGGTCAGCCCCAGCATTTT.